Presented here are 17 T cell receptor beta chains from one specimen sequenced in a study of technical replicates of blood from several donors. Libraries were prepared by immunoSEQ multiplex PCR; TCRdb keeps only in-frame clonotypes and omits some of them. The table has approximately 75,000 clones, approximately 94% seen once. Sequencing was done on a sample of T cells isolated from PBMCs. Every receptor here comes from a human donor in good health.

The chain recombines TRBV11-1 with TRBJ1-2; a possible D gene is TRBD1 (6 bases). V shed 4 bases and J shed 2 bases, with 14 bases lying between them. Germline CDR1 and CDR2: SGHAT and FQDESV (reference sequence). This CDR3 comprises 15 residues. The CDR3 region is CASSSQGNINYGYTF. The CDR3 DNA follows: TGTGCCAGCAGCTCACAGGGTAATATCAACTATGGCTACACCTTC.

This sequence joins TRBV27 and TRBJ2-1; D is unclear. CDR1 and CDR2 from the germline V gene are MNHEY and SMNVEV (reference sequence). Trimming removed 5 bases from V and 5 bases from J, with 16 bases in between. CDR3 length equals 15 residues. The CDR3 coding sequence is TGTGCCAGCAGTCCAAACATCCTTGGCAACAATGAGCAGTTCTTC. This sequence encodes CASSPNILGNNEQFF.

The chain is built from TRBV5-4 and TRBJ1-4; D is unclear. CDR3 length: 15 residues. V was trimmed by 0 bases and J by 0 bases, leaving 6 bases between them. CDR1 is SGHNT, CDR2 YYREEE, per germline (reference sequence). The CDR3 sequence: CASSLGETTNEKLFF. For the CDR3, the DNA is TGTGCCAGCAGCTTGGGGGAGACAACTAATGAAAAACTGTTTTTT.

DNA of the CDR3: TGTGCCAGCATTAAGGGGCTGAATGAAAAACTGTTTTTT. Translating it yields CASIKGLNEKLFF. This chain joins TRBV6-6 and TRBJ1-4; tentatively, D is TRBD1 (5 bases). V dropped 7 bases and J dropped 5 bases, with 11 bases sitting between them. Germline V gene sequence: CDR1 MNHNY, CDR2 SVGAGI (reference sequence). The CDR3 runs to 13 residues.

The V and J genes are TRBV5-4 and TRBJ2-1, with D perhaps matching TRBD2 (6 bases). CDR1 is SGHNT, CDR2 YYREEE, per germline (reference sequence). CDR3 size: 13 residues. Trimming removed 1 base from V and 7 bases from J, with 9 bases in between. CDR3: CASSLTSWNEQFF. DNA of the CDR3: TGTGCCAGCAGCTTGACTAGCTGGAATGAGCAGTTCTTC.

For this clone: The junction shows a germline mismatch at one end, possibly a read error. The J gene is TRBJ1-2, the V gene TRBV10-3, with a tentative D call TRBD1 (5 bases). Per germline, CDR1 ENHRY and CDR2 SYGVKD. CDR3 size: 12 residues. The CDR3, as DNA: TGTGCCATCAATGAGGGGCGCTATGGCTACACCTTC. Encoded protein: CAINEGRYGYTF.

This clone came up once. The rearrangement links TRBV9 to TRBJ2-7, with a tentative D call TRBD1 (6 bases). Germline CDR1 and CDR2: SGDLS and YYNGEE. Deletions cut 4 bases from V and 4 bases from J, with 12 bases between. This CDR3 has 13 amino acids. The CDR3 bases are TGTGCCAGCAGCCTAGGGACACATTACGAGCAGTACTTC. Translation: CASSLGTHYEQYF. The whole variable domain, filled in from reference TRBV9 and TRBJ2-7, reads DSGVTQTPKHLITATGQRVTLRCSPRSGDLSVYWYQQSLDQGLQFLIQYYNGEERAKGNILERFSAQQFPDLHSELNLSSLELGDSALYFCASSLGTHYEQYFGPGTRLTVT.

J is TRBJ2-7 and V is TRBV7-2; D gene unclear. V was pared by 2 bases and J by 3 bases, with 11 bases between. Germline CDR1 reads SGHTA; CDR2 reads FQGNSA. This CDR3 region has 14 residues. The CDR3 DNA reads TGTGCCAGCAGCTTATATATCCAGGTCTACGAGCAGTACTTC. The encoded protein is CASSLYIQVYEQYF.

The chain has TRBV7-9 and TRBJ1-1, with unresolved D. In germline, CDR1 is SEHNR, CDR2 FQNEAQ (reference sequence). The CDR3 loop spans 13 amino acids. Trimming cost V 6 bases and J 3 bases, with 11 bases left between them. CDR3 sequence: CASRPIGDTEAFF. As DNA, the CDR3 is TGTGCCAGCAGACCGATTGGAGACACTGAAGCTTTCTTT.

The chain links TRBV19 to TRBJ1-2; a weak D match, TRBD1 (5 bases). The CDR3 has 14 amino acids. Looked up from germline, CDR1 is LNHDA and CDR2 is SQIVND (reference sequence). V was pared by 6 bases and J by 4 bases, with 15 bases between. CDR3 residues: CASRFETASYGYTF. The CDR3 DNA sequence: TGTGCCAGTAGGTTTGAGACAGCTTCCTATGGCTACACCTTC.

J is TRBJ1-4 and V is TRBV30, with a weak D call TRBD1 (5 bases). Germline CDR1 GTSNPN, CDR2 SVGIG (reference sequence). There are 13 residues in the CDR3. V was cut by 3 bases and J by 8 bases, with 13 bases left in between. The CDR3 bases are TGTGCCTGGAGCGGCCAGGGAGGGGAAAAACTGTTTTTT. It is translated as CAWSGQGGEKLFF.

The rearrangement links TRBV13 to TRBJ2-1; tentative D call: TRBD2 (6 bases). The CDR3 covers 12 residues. Germline CDR1 PRHDT, CDR2 FYEKMQ (reference sequence). With 5 bases removed from V and 7 bases from J, the gap between germline ends came to 9 bases. This CDR3 reads CASSRDSNEQFF. The CDR3 DNA reads as TGTGCCAGCAGCCGGGACTCAAATGAGCAGTTCTTC. The entire variable domain, with the rest obtained from reference TRBV13 and TRBJ2-1, is as follows: AAGVIQSPRHLIKEKRETATLKCYPIPRHDTVYWYQQGPGQDPQFLISFYEKMQSDKGSIPDRFSAQQFSDYHSELNMSSLELGDSALYFCASSRDSNEQFFGPGTRLTVL.

The chain carries TRBV6-5 and TRBJ2-7; D may be TRBD1 (5 bases). The V gene lost 0 bases and the J gene lost 3 bases, with 9 bases spanning the gap. Germline values: CDR1 MNHEY, CDR2 SVGAGI. The CDR3 consists of 14 residues. The CDR3 here is CASSYSPGFYEQYF. The CDR3 region has the DNA TGTGCCAGCAGTTACTCACCAGGGTTCTACGAGCAGTACTTC.

The rearrangement joins TRBV14 to TRBJ2-5; 9 bases fit TRBD1. From germline, CDR1 is SGHDN and CDR2 FVKESK. This CDR3 spans 16 amino acids. V lost 4 bases and J lost 5; bases outside the gene matches: 11. The CDR3 DNA is TGTGCCAGCAGCCCGCACCGGGACAGGGTCTCCGAGACCCAGTACTTC. It translates to CASSPHRDRVSETQYF.

The gene calls are TRBV6-5 and TRBJ2-7, with 11 bases matching TRBD2. Germline-derived CDR1 and CDR2 are MNHEY and SVGAGI. This CDR3 spans 13 amino acids. V trimming: 10 bases; J trimming: 4 bases; junction bases outside the gene matches: 6. As DNA, the CDR3 is TGTGCCACCTACGGGACTAGCGGTTACGAGCAGTACTTC. Its translation: CATYGTSGYEQYF.

V and J are TRBV11-3 and TRBJ2-7; 7 bases agree with TRBD1. This CDR3 region has 14 residues. Germline CDR1 SGHNT, CDR2 YENEEA. V gave up 5 bases and J gave up 5 bases; unmatched junction bases: 9. CDR3 residues: CASSHGQASDEQYF. Written as DNA, the CDR3 is TGTGCCAGCAGCCACGGACAGGCAAGCGACGAGCAGTACTTC.

This chain connects TRBV21-1 to TRBJ2-5; TRBD1 is the table's D call, not checked against the DNA. TRBV21-1 is reported as a pseudogene. The CDR3 is 15 amino acids. The CDR3 DNA sequence: TGTGCCAGCAGCTCCTGGGACAGGGTGAAAGAGACCCAGTACTTC. Protein: CASSSWDRVKETQYF.